The 26 T cell receptor beta chains given below trace back to one sample, sequenced in a study of blood T cells in healthy people across ages. A J-beta primer mix and a sample-barcoded 5' primer were used in a second PCR of roughly 6 to 11 cycles. TCRdb independently ran MiXCR on the 5' RACE reads; one entry per CDR3 protein. The sample lists more than 900,000 distinct CDR3 sequences, about 27% occurring once. A further study also used this sample, focusing on T cells of mothers and their children.

Specimen: blood. All receptors derive from a woman in her thirties or forties in good health.

CDR3 nucleotide sequence: TGTGCCAGCAGCTTAGGAGGACTTATCTCCTACAATGAGCAGTTCTTC. It translates to CASSLGGLISYNEQFF. J is TRBJ2-1 and V is TRBV7-8; a possible D gene is TRBD2 (5 bases). The length of the CDR3 is 16 residues. Trimming cost V 1 base and J 0 bases, with 10 bases left between them. Germline values: CDR1 SGHVS, CDR2 FQNEAQ.

The chain joins TRBV7-3 to TRBJ2-7; TRBD2 agrees at 8 bases. The trim removed 2 bases at V and 3 bases at J, leaving 9 bases unmatched. Germline V gives CDR1 SGHTA, CDR2 FQGTGA. The CDR3 extends over 16 amino acids. CDR3 DNA: TGTGCCAGCAGCTTATCTTCGGGGGGGCCAGGCTACGAGCAGTACTTC. Translating gives CASSLSSGGPGYEQYF.

The V and J genes are TRBV9 and TRBJ2-5; tentative D call: TRBD1 (6 bases). The V gene lost 3 bases and the J gene lost 0 bases, with 9 bases spanning the gap. The CDR3 has 14 amino acids. Germline assignment: CDR1 SGDLS and CDR2 YYNGEE. The DNA for the CDR3 is TGTGCCAGCAGCGGGACAGCGTACCAAGAGACCCAGTACTTC. Protein sequence: CASSGTAYQETQYF. The entire variable domain, with the rest obtained from reference TRBV9 and TRBJ2-5, is as follows: DSGVTQTPKHLITATGQRVTLRCSPRSGDLSVYWYQQSLDQGLQFLIQYYNGEERAKGNILERFSAQQFPDLHSELNLSSLELGDSALYFCASSGTAYQETQYFGPGTRLLVL.

The CDR3 protein is CASSLSVGIRNTIYF. In DNA form, the CDR3 reads TGTGCCAGCAGTTTGTCTGTGGGAATCAGAAACACCATATATTTT. The rearrangement links TRBV6-5 to TRBJ1-3; no clear D gene. Trimming shortened V by 4 bases and J by 5 bases, and 15 bases separated the two germline ends. From germline, CDR1 is MNHEY and CDR2 SVGAGI. The CDR3 consists of 15 residues.

This clonotype was recorded a few times. The chain links TRBV27 to TRBJ2-1; D unresolved. The CDR3 has 13 residues. The germline gives CDR1 MNHEY, CDR2 SMNVEV (reference sequence). Trimming took 5 bases from V and 3 from J, leaving 8 bases between them. CDR3: CASSGSFYNEQFF. DNA of the CDR3: TGTGCCAGCAGTGGTAGCTTCTACAATGAGCAGTTCTTC.

A remark on this clonotype: A read error may produce the germline difference seen at one junction end. The rearrangement joins TRBV18 to TRBJ2-4, with 9 nucleotides matching TRBD1. The DNA end lines up better with TRBJ2-7; the J call may be wrong. Germline CDR1 reads KGHSH; CDR2 reads LQKENI. This CDR3 has 15 residues. The CDR3 loop is CASSPRTGGSCEQYF. CDR3 bases: TGTGCCAGCTCACCGAGAACAGGGGGCTCCTGCGAGCAGTACTTC.

This clonotype was observed a handful of times. This sequence may be a read error, since a much larger clone differs from it by one base. The chain couples TRBV10-3 to TRBJ2-7; D not resolved. There are 17 residues in the CDR3. V lost 0 bases and J lost 7, with 22 bases in between. CDR1 ENHRY and CDR2 SYGVKD come from the germline V gene. CDR3 sequence reads: CAISESIQATAYNEQYF. As DNA, the CDR3 is TGTGCCATCAGTGAGTCGATCCAGGCAACGGCCTACAATGAGCAGTACTTC.

Concerning this clonotype: The conserved phenylalanine or tryptophan is not found at the CDR3 terminus, so this likely reflects a read error. V usage is TRBV5-1 and J usage is TRBJ1-2, with TRBD1 matching over 7 bases. The CDR3 sequence is 15 residues long. Germline V gene lookup returns CDR1 SGHRS and CDR2 YFSETQ. Losses at the gene ends were 3 bases for V and 5 bases for J; bases not matched to a gene: 10. The chain's CDR3 is CASSSTTGTAYGYTL. Written as DNA, the CDR3 is TGCGCCAGCAGCTCAACTACCGGGACAGCTTATGGCTACACCTTA.

The CDR3 DNA reads as TGTGCCACCAGCAGCGGGACTACCGGGGGTCTATCGGCCTACGAGCAGTACTTC. Protein: CATSSGTTGGLSAYEQYF. The chain combines TRBV15 with TRBJ2-7; 7 bases are a match to TRBD2. Germline trimming cut 3 bases from V and 2 bases from J; bases unmatched to any gene: 16. The CDR3 runs 18 residues. The germline CDR1 and CDR2 sequences are LNHNV and YYDKDF (reference sequence).

In DNA, the CDR3 is TGTGCCAGCAGCCAAGATAGATCAGCTTTCTTT. Translated, it gives CASSQDRSAFF. The chain employs TRBV14 and TRBJ1-1; no definite D call. Trimming shortened V by 0 bases and J by 10 bases, and 6 bases separated the two germline ends. The germline gives CDR1 SGHDN, CDR2 FVKESK. CDR3 size: 11 residues.

This clonotype was detected only once. The rearrangement uses TRBV28 and TRBJ1-2; 7 bases are a match to TRBD1. V was pared by 7 bases and J by 4 bases, with 9 bases of the junction left unmatched. CDR3 size: 14 residues. Germline lookup yields CDR1 MDHEN and CDR2 SYDVKM. The CDR3 DNA reads as TGTGCCAGCACCCAAGGGGGCAGACTCTATGGCTACACCTTC. It codes for CASTQGGRLYGYTF.

The chain uses TRBV5-1 and TRBJ1-1; 8 bases agree with TRBD1. Trimming removed 3 bases from V and 1 base from J; junction bases left unmatched: 8. The CDR3 totals 16 residues. Germline-derived CDR1 and CDR2 are SGHRS and YFSETQ. CDR3 protein: CASSSRQGSPNTEAFF. The CDR3 DNA reads TGCGCCAGCAGCTCCCGACAGGGGTCCCCGAACACTGAAGCTTTCTTT.

The V call is TRBV21-1, the J call TRBJ2-2; the table's D gene call, TRBD2, was not cross checked with the DNA. TRBV21-1 is noted as a pseudogene. The CDR3 extends over 18 amino acids. CDR3 sequence reads: CASSPTLAGGPNTGELFF. The CDR3 DNA is TGTGCCAGCAGCCCAACTCTAGCGGGGGGCCCGAACACCGGGGAGCTGTTTTTT.

Comments on this clonotype: One junction end disagrees with the germline gene, perhaps due to a read error. The rearrangement uses TRBV7-2 and TRBJ2-3; tentatively, D is TRBD2 (7 bases). The CDR3 contains 16 residues. Germline CDR1 and CDR2: SGHTA and FQGNSA. Here the CDR3 reads CASSLAGAGAGDMQYF. CDR3 nucleotide sequence: TGTGCCAGCAGCTTAGCGGGGGCGGGGGCCGGAGATATGCAGTATTTT.

J is TRBJ2-4 and V is TRBV12-3 or TRBV12-4, with D hard to call. The DNA end lines up better with TRBJ2-7; the J call may be wrong. The CDR3 runs to 13 residues. The CDR3 loop reads CASRQSTRYEQYF. CDR3 nucleotide sequence: TGTGCCAGCAGGCAAAGTACCCGCTACGAGCAGTACTTC.

The rearrangement links TRBV28 to TRBJ2-3, with D possibly matching TRBD2 (6 bases). CDR3 length: 14 amino acids. Looked up from germline, CDR1 is MDHEN and CDR2 is SYDVKM. Between the trimmed V and J ends, which lost 6 bases and 1 base, there was a span of 11 bases. In DNA, the CDR3 is TGTGCCAGCAGCGGCGGGGACCGCACAGATACGCAGTATTTT. Protein sequence: CASSGGDRTDTQYF.

The rearrangement links TRBV7-2 to TRBJ1-4; tentative D call: TRBD1 (6 bases). The CDR3 is 13 amino acids. Germline CDR1 is SGHTA and CDR2 is FQGNSA. V was shortened by 5 bases and J by 10 bases, with 14 bases between the two germline ends. The CDR3 DNA is TGTGCCAGCAGCGCAATGGACAGAGGAAAACTGTTTTTT. Its translation: CASSAMDRGKLFF.

The rearrangement joins TRBV24-1 to TRBJ2-1; TRBD2 aligns across 9 bases. Trimming removed 2 bases from V and 7 bases from J; junction bases left unmatched: 8. Germline values: CDR1 KGHDR, CDR2 SFDVKD. The CDR3 has 16 residues. CDR3 bases: TGTGCCACCAGTGATTGGGTGCGGGGGGGCCCGAATGAGCAGTTCTTC. As protein: CATSDWVRGGPNEQFF.

This clonotype turned up a few times. CDR3 region: CASTWGGTEAFF. The CDR3 region has the DNA TGTGCCAGCACATGGGGAGGCACTGAAGCTTTCTTT. This chain joins TRBV28 and TRBJ1-1, with D hard to call. Germline V gene data show CDR1 as MDHEN and CDR2 as SYDVKM. Trimming cost V 7 bases and J 4 bases, with 10 bases left between them. The CDR3 loop spans 12 amino acids.

CDR3 amino acids: CASTRTGDGDQPQHF. CDR3 DNA sequence: TGCGCCAGCACCCGAACGGGGGACGGGGATCAGCCCCAGCATTTT. The V call is TRBV4-1, the J call TRBJ1-5, with D possibly being TRBD1 (5 bases). The V gene's germline CDR1 is MGHRA and CDR2 YSYEKL. V was trimmed by 7 bases and J by 5 bases, leaving 18 bases between them. The CDR3 length is 15 residues.

This clonotype was picked up many times. CDR3 in DNA: TGTGCCAGCAGCTTATACGGGTGGAGTCAGCCCCAGCATTTT. This translates into CASSLYGWSQPQHF. The V gene is TRBV7-8, the J gene TRBJ1-5; D gene uncertain. Germline CDR1 and CDR2: SGHVS and FQNEAQ. V lost 2 bases and J 6 bases, leaving 11 bases between the germline ends. CDR3 length: 14 amino acids.

This clonotype has just a few counts. The chain is built from TRBV12-3 or TRBV12-4 and TRBJ2-1; 9 bases agree with TRBD2. The J segment lost 6 bases and the V segment lost 5 bases, leaving 11 bases of the junction unmatched. The CDR3 extends over 16 amino acids. The CDR3 loop reads CASSSDGTSFGNEQFF. The CDR3, as DNA: TGTGCCAGCAGTAGCGATGGGACTAGCTTTGGCAATGAGCAGTTCTTC.

The genes are TRBV3-1 and TRBJ2-4, with 8 nucleotides matching TRBD1. After removal of 4 bases from V and 9 bases from J, the junction contained 5 bases not matched to a gene. The CDR3 length is 13 residues. Germline V CDR1 and CDR2: LGHDT, YNNKEL (reference sequence). CDR3 DNA: TGTGCCAGCAGCCTCGGACAGGGAACCATTCAGTACTTC. Translated: CASSLGQGTIQYF.

The rearrangement links TRBV6-6 to TRBJ1-1; D gene unclear. Per the germline V gene, CDR1 is MNHNY and CDR2 is SVGAGI (reference sequence). The CDR3 length is 11 residues. The V end lost 7 bases, the J end lost 5 bases, and 8 bases lay between the germline ends. The CDR3 nucleotides are TGTGCCAGCAAGGTACAGACTGAAGCTTTCTTT. Its translation is CASKVQTEAFF.

Comment on this clonotype: Mismatch with germline at one junction end may stem from a read error. The V and J genes are TRBV7-2 and TRBJ1-1; D uncertain. This CDR3 region has 13 residues. Per the germline V gene, CDR1 is SGHTA and CDR2 is FQGNSA. The chain's CDR3 is CASSFPPNTEALF. The CDR3 DNA is TGTGCCAGCAGCTTTCCCCCGAACACTGAAGCTTTATTT.

Comments on this clonotype: A much larger clonotype is one base distant, so this may be a read error. This chain uses TRBV5-1 with TRBJ1-4; the match to TRBD1 covers 9 bases. Germline CDR1 reads SGHRS; CDR2 reads YFSETQ. V shed 4 bases, J shed 2 bases, and the junction held 9 bases outside the gene matches. This CDR3 region has 17 residues. This CDR3 is CASSLWGQGATNEKLFF. The CDR3 bases are TGCGCCAGCAGCCTATGGGGACAGGGCGCGACTAATGAAAAACTGTTTTTT.